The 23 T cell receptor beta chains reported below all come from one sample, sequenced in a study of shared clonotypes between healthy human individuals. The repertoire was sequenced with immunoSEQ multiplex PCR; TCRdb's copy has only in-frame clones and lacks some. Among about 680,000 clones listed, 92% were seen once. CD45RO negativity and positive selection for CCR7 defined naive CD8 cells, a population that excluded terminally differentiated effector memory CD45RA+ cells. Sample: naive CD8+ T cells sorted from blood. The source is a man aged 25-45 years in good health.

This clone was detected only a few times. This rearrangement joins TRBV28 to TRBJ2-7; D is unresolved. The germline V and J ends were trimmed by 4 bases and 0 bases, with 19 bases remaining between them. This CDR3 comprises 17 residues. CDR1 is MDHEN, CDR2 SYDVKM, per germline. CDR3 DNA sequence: TGTGCCAGCAGTTCCGATGGAGTCGGCAGTTACTCCTACGAGCAGTACTTC. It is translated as CASSSDGVGSYSYEQYF. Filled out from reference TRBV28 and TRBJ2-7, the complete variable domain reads DVKVTQSSRYLVKRTGEKVFLECVQDMDHENMFWYRQDPGLGLRLIYFSYDVKMKEKGDIPEGYSVSREKKERFSLILESASTNQTSMYLCASSSDGVGSYSYEQYFGPGTRLTVT.

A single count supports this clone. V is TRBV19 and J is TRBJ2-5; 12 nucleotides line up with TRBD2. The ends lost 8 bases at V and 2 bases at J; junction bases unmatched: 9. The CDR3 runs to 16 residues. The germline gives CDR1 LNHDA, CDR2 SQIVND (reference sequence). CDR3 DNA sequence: TGTGCCAGTTTTGAAACCGGACTAGCGGGACAAGAGACCCAGTACTTC. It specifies CASFETGLAGQETQYF.

CDR3 DNA: TGTGCCAGCACCGAAGGGGACATTCAGTACTTC. Encoded protein: CASTEGDIQYF. This chain uses TRBV28 with TRBJ2-4, with a weak D call TRBD1 (5 bases). V lost 7 bases and J 8 bases, leaving 9 bases between the germline ends. Germline V lookup: CDR1 MDHEN, CDR2 SYDVKM. The CDR3 length is 11 residues.

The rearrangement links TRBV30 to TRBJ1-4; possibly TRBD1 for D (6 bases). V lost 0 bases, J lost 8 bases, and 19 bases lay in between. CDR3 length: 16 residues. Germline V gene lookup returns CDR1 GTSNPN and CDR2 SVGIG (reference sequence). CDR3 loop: CAWSVGLAGVGEKLFF. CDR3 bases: TGTGCCTGGAGTGTAGGGTTGGCAGGGGTTGGGGAAAAACTGTTTTTT.

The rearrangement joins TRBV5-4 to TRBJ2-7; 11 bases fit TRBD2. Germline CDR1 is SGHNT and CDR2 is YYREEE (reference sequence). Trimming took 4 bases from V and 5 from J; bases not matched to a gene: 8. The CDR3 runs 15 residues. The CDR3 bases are TGTGCCAGCAGCGAGACTAGCGGGATCGGTGACGAGCAGTACTTC. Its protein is CASSETSGIGDEQYF.

CDR3 loop: CASSFVGGSAETQYF. In DNA, the CDR3 is TGTGCCAGCAGTTTTGTGGGAGGGAGTGCGGAGACCCAGTACTTC. J is TRBJ2-5 and V is TRBV28, with 7 bases identical to TRBD2. Per germline, CDR1 MDHEN and CDR2 SYDVKM. V lost 3 bases, J lost 5 bases, and 9 bases stayed unmatched. This CDR3 contains 15 residues.

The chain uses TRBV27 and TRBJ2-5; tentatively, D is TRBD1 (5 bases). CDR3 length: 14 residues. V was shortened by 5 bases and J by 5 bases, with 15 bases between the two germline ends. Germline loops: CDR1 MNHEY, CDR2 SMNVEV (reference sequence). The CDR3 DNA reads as TGTGCCAGCAGTGGCGTAGGGGTCTGGGAGACCCAGTACTTC. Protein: CASSGVGVWETQYF.

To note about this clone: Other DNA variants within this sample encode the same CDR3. This CDR3 reads CASSLRGYNEQFF. The CDR3 DNA reads TGTGCCAGCAGTTTGAGGGGTTACAATGAGCAGTTCTTC. V and J are TRBV28 and TRBJ2-1; D assignment may be TRBD1 or TRBD2 (5 bases each). The CDR3 covers 13 residues. V was trimmed by 3 bases and J by 4 bases, leaving 7 bases between them. Germline CDR1 and CDR2: MDHEN and SYDVKM.

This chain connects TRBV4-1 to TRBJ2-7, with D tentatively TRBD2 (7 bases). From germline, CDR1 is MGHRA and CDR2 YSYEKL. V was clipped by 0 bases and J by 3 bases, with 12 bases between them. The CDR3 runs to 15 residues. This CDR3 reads CASSQEGGLGYEQYF. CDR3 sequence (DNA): TGCGCCAGCAGCCAAGAGGGGGGGCTGGGCTACGAGCAGTACTTC.

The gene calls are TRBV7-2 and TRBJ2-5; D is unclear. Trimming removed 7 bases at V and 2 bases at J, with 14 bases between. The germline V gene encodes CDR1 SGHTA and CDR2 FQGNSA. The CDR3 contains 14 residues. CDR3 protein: CASTPPEYQETQYF. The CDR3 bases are TGTGCCAGCACCCCTCCAGAGTATCAAGAGACCCAGTACTTC. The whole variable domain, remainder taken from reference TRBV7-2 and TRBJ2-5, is GAGVSQSPSNKVTEKGKDVELRCDPISGHTALYWYRQSLGQGLEFLIYFQGNSAPDKSGLPSDRFSAERTGGSVSTLTIQRTQQEDSAVYLCASTPPEYQETQYFGPGTRLLVL.

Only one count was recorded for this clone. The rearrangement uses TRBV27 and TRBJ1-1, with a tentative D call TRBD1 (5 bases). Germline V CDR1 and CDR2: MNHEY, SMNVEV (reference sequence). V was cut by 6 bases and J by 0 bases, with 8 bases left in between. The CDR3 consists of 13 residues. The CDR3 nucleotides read TGTGCCAGCAGATGGGGGTTGAACACTGAAGCTTTCTTT. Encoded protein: CASRWGLNTEAFF.

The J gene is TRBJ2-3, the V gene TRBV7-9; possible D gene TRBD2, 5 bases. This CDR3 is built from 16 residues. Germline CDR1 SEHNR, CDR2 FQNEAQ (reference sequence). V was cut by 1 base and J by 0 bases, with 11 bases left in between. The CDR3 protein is CASSLGAVLSTDTQYF. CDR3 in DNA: TGTGCCAGCAGCTTAGGAGCGGTACTTAGCACAGATACGCAGTATTTT.

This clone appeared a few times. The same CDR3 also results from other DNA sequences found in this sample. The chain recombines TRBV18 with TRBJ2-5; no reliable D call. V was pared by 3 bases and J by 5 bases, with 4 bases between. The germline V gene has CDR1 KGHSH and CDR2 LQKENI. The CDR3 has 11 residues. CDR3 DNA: TGTGCCAGCTCACCGGGGGAGACCCAGTACTTC. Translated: CASSPGETQYF.

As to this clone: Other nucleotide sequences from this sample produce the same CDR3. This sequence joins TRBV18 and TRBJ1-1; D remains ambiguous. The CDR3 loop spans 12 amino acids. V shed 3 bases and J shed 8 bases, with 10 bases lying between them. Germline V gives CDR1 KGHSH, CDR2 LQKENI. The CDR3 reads CASSPATPEAFF. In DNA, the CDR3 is TGTGCCAGCTCACCGGCGACACCAGAAGCTTTCTTT. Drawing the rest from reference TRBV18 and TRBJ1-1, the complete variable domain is NAGVMQNPRHLVRRRGQEARLRCSPMKGHSHVYWYRQLPEEGLKFMVYLQKENIIDESGMPKERFSAEFPKEGPSILRIQQVVRGDSAAYFCASSPATPEAFFGQGTRLTVV.

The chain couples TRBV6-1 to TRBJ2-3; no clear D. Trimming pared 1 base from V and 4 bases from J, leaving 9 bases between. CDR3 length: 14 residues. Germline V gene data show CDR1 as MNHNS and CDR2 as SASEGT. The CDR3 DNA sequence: TGTGCCAGCAGTGAAGGTGCGGCGGCAGATACGCAGTATTTT. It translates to CASSEGAAADTQYF.

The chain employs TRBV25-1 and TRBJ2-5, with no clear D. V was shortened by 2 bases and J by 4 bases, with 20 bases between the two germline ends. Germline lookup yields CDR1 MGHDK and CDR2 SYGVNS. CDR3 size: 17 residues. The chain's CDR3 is CASSEESRRVLGETQYF. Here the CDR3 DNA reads TGTGCCAGCAGTGAAGAGTCCCGACGGGTCCTGGGAGAGACCCAGTACTTC.

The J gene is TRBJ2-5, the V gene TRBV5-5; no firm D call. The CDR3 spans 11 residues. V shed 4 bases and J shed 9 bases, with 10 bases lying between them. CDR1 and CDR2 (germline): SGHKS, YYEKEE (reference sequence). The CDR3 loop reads CASSVGLSQYF. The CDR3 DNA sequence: TGTGCCAGCAGCGTGGGGTTGTCCCAGTACTTC.

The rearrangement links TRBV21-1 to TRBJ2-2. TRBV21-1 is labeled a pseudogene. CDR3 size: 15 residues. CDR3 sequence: CASSGVGGPTGELFF. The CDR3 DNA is TGTGCCAGCAGCGGTGTAGGGGGGCCCACCGGGGAGCTGTTTTTT.

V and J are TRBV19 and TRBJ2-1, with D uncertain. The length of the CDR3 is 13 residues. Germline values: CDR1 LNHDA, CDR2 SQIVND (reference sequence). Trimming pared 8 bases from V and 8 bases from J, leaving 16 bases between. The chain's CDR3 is CASGPRVIDEQFF. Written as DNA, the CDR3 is TGTGCCAGTGGACCCAGAGTGATCGATGAGCAGTTCTTC. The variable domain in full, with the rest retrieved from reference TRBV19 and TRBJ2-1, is DGGITQSPKYLFRKEGQNVTLSCEQNLNHDAMYWYRQDPGQGLRLIYYSQIVNDFQKGDIAEGYSVSREKKESFPLTVTSAQKNPTAFYLCASGPRVIDEQFFGPGTRLTVL.

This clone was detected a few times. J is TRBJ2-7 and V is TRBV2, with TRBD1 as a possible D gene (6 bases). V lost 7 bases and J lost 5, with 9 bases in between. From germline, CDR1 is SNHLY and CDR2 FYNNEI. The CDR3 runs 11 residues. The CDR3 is CASTTGNEQYF. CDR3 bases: TGTGCCAGCACCACAGGGAACGAGCAGTACTTC.

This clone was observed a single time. This CDR3 reads CASSLGDRDTEAFF. As DNA, the CDR3 is TGCGCCAGCAGCTTGGGGGACAGGGACACTGAAGCTTTCTTT. V and J are TRBV5-1 and TRBJ1-1, with 9 nucleotides matching TRBD1. J gave up 3 bases and V 0 bases, and 0 bases lay outside the gene matches. Germline lookup yields CDR1 SGHRS and CDR2 YFSETQ. The CDR3 covers 14 residues. The variable domain in full, completed from reference TRBV5-1 and TRBJ1-1, reads KAGVTQTPRYLIKTRGQQVTLSCSPISGHRSVSWYQQTPGQGLQFLFEYFSETQRNKGNFPGRFSGRQFSNSRSEMNVSTLELGDSALYLCASSLGDRDTEAFFGQGTRLTVV.

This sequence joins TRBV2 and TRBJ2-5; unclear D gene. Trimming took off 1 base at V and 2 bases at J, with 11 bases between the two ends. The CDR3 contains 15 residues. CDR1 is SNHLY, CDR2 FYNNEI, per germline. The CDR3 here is CASSEGRGPQETQYF. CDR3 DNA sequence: TGTGCCAGCAGTGAAGGCAGAGGTCCTCAAGAGACCCAGTACTTC.

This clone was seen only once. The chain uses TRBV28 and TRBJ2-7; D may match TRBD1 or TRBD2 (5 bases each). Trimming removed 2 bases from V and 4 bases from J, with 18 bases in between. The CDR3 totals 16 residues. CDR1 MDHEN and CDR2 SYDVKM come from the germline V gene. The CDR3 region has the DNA TGTGCCAGCAGTTTAAGGTCGTCGGGACCGCTGTACGAGCAGTACTTC. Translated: CASSLRSSGPLYEQYF.